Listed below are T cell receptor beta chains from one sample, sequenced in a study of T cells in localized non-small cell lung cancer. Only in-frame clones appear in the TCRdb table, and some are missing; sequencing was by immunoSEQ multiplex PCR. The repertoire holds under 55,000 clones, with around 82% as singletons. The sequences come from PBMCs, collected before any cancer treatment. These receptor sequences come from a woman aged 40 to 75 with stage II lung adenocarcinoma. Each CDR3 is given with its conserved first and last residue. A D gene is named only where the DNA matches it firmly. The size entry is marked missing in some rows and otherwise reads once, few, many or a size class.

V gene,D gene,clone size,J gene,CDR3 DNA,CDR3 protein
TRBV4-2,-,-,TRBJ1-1,TGTGCCAGCAGCCAAGAAGCAGCGAACACTGAAGCTTTCTTT,CASSQEAANTEAFF
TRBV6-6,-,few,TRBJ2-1,TGTGCCAGCAGAGGCTACAATGAGCAGTTCTTC,CASRGYNEQFF
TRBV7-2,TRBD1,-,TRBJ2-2,TGTGCCAGTGGACAGGGAGTTAGGAACACCGGGGAGCTGTTTTTT,CASGQGVRNTGELFF
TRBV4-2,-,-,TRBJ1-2,TGTGCCAGCAGCCAAGTGAGGACAGTCGATGGCTACACCTTC,CASSQVRTVDGYTF
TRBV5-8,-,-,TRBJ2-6,TGTGCCAGCAGCTTGGACGGACGGATCTCTGGGGCCAACGTCCTGACTTTC,CASSLDGRISGANVLTF
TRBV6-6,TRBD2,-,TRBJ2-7,TGTGCCAGCAGTTTATCGGCGGGGGTTTCCTACGAGCAGTACTTC,CASSLSAGVSYEQYF
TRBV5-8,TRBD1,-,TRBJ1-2,TGTGCCAGCAGCGCTCGGGACAGGGGCGGCTACACCTTC,CASSARDRGGYTF
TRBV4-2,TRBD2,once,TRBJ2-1,TGTGCCAGCAGCCAAGCTAGCGGGGGGGCCAATGAGCAGTTCTTC,CASSQASGGANEQFF
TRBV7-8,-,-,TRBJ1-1,TGTGCCAGCAGCCCCTCCGCGACGAACACTGAAGCTTTCTTT,CASSPSATNTEAFF
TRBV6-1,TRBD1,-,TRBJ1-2,TGTGCCAGCAGTGAAGAAGCCAGGGGGCGCAATTATGGCTACATCTTC,CASSEEARGRNYGYIF
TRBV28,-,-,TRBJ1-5,TGTGCCAGCGGGACGGCCAATCAGCCCCAGCATTTT,CASGTANQPQHF
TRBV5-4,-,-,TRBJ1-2,TGTGCCAGCAGACCAACAGGGAACTATGGCTACACCTTC,CASRPTGNYGYTF
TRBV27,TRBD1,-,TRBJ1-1,TGTGCCAGCAGTGCCTCTGCAGGGGGCACTGAAGCTTTCTTT,CASSASAGGTEAFF
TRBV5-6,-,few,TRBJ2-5,TGTGCCAGCAGCGGTGGGGACCAAGAGACCCAGTACTTC,CASSGGDQETQYF
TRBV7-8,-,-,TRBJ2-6,TGTGCCAGCAGCCCACTAGGCTCCTCCTCTGGGGCCAACGTCCTGACTTTC,CASSPLGSSSGANVLTF
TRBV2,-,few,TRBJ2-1,TGTGCCAGCAGCGAGGGGACCTTCGAGCAGTTCTTC,CASSEGTFEQFF
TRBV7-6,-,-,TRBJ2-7,TGTGCCAGCAGCTTAGCGGTCCCGGGGGACCCCTACGAGCAGTACTTC,CASSLAVPGDPYEQYF
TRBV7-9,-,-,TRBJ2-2,TGTGCCAGCAACCCGTCGGTCACCTTCCCCGGGGAGCTGTTTTTT,CASNPSVTFPGELFF
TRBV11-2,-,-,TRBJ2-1,TGTGCCAGCAGCTCTCTGAGAGGTGGTGAGCAGTTCTTC,CASSSLRGGEQFF
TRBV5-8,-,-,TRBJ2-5,TGTGCCAGCAGCCGACAGGTCCAAGAGACCCAGTACTTC,CASSRQVQETQYF
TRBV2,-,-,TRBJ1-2,TGTGCCAGCAGTGTCTTCGGTGGGCCAGCCTATGGCTACACCTTC,CASSVFGGPAYGYTF
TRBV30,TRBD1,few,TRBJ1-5,TGTGCCTGGAGGATGAGAACCGGACAGGGGGGGCATCAGCCCCAGCATTTT,CAWRMRTGQGGHQPQHF
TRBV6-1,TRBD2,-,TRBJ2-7,TGTGCCAGCAGGATGGGGGGGGGAAGTTCCTACGAGCAGTACTTC,CASRMGGGSSYEQYF
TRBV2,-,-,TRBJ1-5,TGTGCCAGCAGTGGCGGGGTAGGGGGTAATCAGCCCCAGCATTTT,CASSGGVGGNQPQHF
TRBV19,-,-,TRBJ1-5,TGTGCCAGTACCCCCCGATTTGATCAGCCCCAGCATTTT,CASTPRFDQPQHF
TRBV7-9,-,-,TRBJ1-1,TGTGCCAGCAGCTTCGACAGCTTCGAAGCTTTCTTT,CASSFDSFEAFF
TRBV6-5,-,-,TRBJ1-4,TGTGCCAGCAAACCAGGGGCGTTGGGCGAAAAACTGTTTTTT,CASKPGALGEKLFF
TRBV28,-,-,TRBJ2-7,TGTGCCAGCAGTCCCAGCTCCTACGAGCAGTACTTC,CASSPSSYEQYF
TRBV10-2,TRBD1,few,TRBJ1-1,TGCGCCAGCAGTCGGACAGGGGCGAACACTGAAGCTTTCTTT,CASSRTGANTEAFF
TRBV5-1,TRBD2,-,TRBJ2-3,TGCGCCAGCAGGTTGGGGGGGACGGGGACAGATACGCAGTATTTT,CASRLGGTGTDTQYF
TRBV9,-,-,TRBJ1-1,TGTGCCAGCAGCTCCCCCTCAGGAGTTTCATCTGAAGCTTTCTTT,CASSSPSGVSSEAFF
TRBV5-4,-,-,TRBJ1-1,TGTGCCAGCAGCTTGGCCGTTACACCCACTGAAGCTTTCTTT,CASSLAVTPTEAFF
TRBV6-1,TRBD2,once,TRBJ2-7,TGTGCCAGCAGTGAAAGAGCTAGCGGGGGAAAGAACGAGCAGTACTTC,CASSERASGGKNEQYF